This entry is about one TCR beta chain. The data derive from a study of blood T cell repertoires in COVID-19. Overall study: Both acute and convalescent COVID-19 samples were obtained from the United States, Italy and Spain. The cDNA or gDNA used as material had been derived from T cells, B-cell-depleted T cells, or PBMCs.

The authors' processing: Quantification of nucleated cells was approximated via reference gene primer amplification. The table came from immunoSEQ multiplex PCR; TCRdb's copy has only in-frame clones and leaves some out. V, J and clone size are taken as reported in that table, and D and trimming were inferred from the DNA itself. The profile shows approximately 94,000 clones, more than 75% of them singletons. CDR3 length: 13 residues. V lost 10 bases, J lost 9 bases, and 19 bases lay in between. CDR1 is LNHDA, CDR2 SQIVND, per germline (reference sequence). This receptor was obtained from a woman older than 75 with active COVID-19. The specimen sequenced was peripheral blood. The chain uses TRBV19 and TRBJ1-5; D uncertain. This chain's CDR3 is CATSDNPYLPQHF. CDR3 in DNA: TGTGCCACCTCCGACAACCCGTATCTGCCCCAGCATTTT.